This T cell receptor (beta chain) was profiled in a study of blood T cells in healthy people across ages. Many counts were recorded for this clonotype. As yet, its antigen is unknown. Through a sample-barcoded 5' primer and a J-beta primer mix, a second PCR was run for roughly 6 to 12 cycles. In TCRdb, the 5' RACE reads were re-called with MiXCR into one record per CDR3 protein. This table has just under 750,000 distinct CDR3 sequences, 20% to 25% appearing once. The donors, aged about 6 to 100, were healthy Caucasians from Russia. Study conclusions and caveats: Older age coincided with a roughly linear decline in TCR beta diversity per million T cells.

Germline-derived CDR1 and CDR2 are MNHEY and SMNVEV (reference sequence). The CDR3 has 13 residues. J was trimmed by 8 bases and V by 6 bases; bases with no gene match: 8. The sequencing sample was made of blood. This TCR derives from a man between 65 and 85 years old in good health. The rearrangement uses TRBV27 and TRBJ1-2; 8 bases match TRBD1. The CDR3 coding sequence is TGTGCCAGCAGCCAAGGACAGGGTAGCGGCTACACCTTC. Its protein is CASSQGQGSGYTF.